The clone carrying this T cell receptor beta chain was picked up a small number of times. Its antigen is as yet unknown. This may arise from a read error, as a much more abundant clone is one base away. One entry per CDR3 protein, called by TCRdb with MiXCR from the multiplex PCR reads. Among over 200,000 distinct CDR3 sequences listed, roughly a third were seen once. The source of the sample is a study of breast tumors, draining lymph nodes, adjacent tissues. Study observations and caveats: Findings are consistent with lymph node origin and intratumoral expansion of most tumor T cells. Compared with lymph nodes, tumors were less diverse; compared with nontumor tissue, more.

Deletions cut 4 bases from V and 2 bases from J, with 12 bases between. The CDR3 covers 14 residues. Germline V lookup: CDR1 SGHTS, CDR2 YDEGEE. The lymph nodes were axillary draining lymph nodes from breast cancer patients. The rearrangement links TRBV5-8 to TRBJ1-2; D possibly corresponds to TRBD1 (6 bases). The TCR was taken from a female donor with breast cancer. Some clones in this sample may be carry-over from other donors' samples. Sequenced: axillary lymph node tissue. The CDR3 loop reads CASSNRDTNYGYTF. The DNA for the CDR3 is TGTGCCAGCAGCAACCGGGACACAAACTATGGCTACACCTTC.